This T cell receptor beta chain was captured by sequencing in a study of beta chain features in type 1 diabetes. Only a few counts were recorded for this clone. Antigen: not known. Study-wide results and limits: Shortening that was moderate but significant affected the TCRB CDR3s of Type 1 diabetes patients in all four CD4+ subsets. The study found that naive, central memory and Treg TCRB repertoires appeared more similar in patients than in healthy donors. Type 1 diabetes patients showed fewer insertions and more deletions at VDJ junctions.

Unmatched junction bases numbered 5, after V lost 8 bases and J lost 0 bases. This CDR3 is 15 amino acids long. Germline V gene lookup returns CDR1 MNHEY and CDR2 SVGAGI. Expressed TCRB transcripts got sequenced, as all isolated RNA was reverse transcribed. It was found that naive, central memory and regulatory T cell samples averaged about 3.5 million reads. Generated by immunoSEQ multiplex PCR, the TCRdb table keeps only in-frame clones and is missing some. Of fewer than 400,000 clones listed, 6.5% to 10% are singletons. This TCR came from a woman between 18 and 30 years old in good health. The chain employs TRBV6-5 and TRBJ1-2; TRBD1 aligns across 11 bases. Source material: central memory CD4+ T cells from blood. The chain's CDR3 is CASRGQGASNYGYTF. CDR3 coding DNA: TGTGCCAGCCGCGGACAGGGGGCTTCTAACTATGGCTACACCTTC.